Listed below are T cell receptor beta chains from one sample, sequenced in a study of T cells in Graves' hyperthyroidism and ophthalmopathy. One entry per CDR3 protein results from TCRdb running MiXCR on the multiplex PCR reads. Among about 480,000 distinct CDR3 sequences, 13% to 15% were seen once, and the ten largest hold around a sixth. Sample: blood. The receptors here all came from a woman between 18 and 29 years old with Graves' hyperthyroidism. The CDR3 runs from the conserved cysteine through the conserved F or W. D genes are given only for firm matches. Only some rows state a clone size, as once, few, many or a class for expanded clones.

clone_size j_call d_call v_call cdr3_nt cdr3_aa
many TRBJ2-7 - TRBV9 TGTGCCAGCAGCGTAGACGGATCCCCCTCCTACGAGCAGTACTTC CASSVDGSPSYEQYF
many TRBJ2-1 TRBD2 TRBV12-3/TRBV12-4 TGTGCCAGCATCCCTAGCGGAGCTTACAATGAGCAGTTCTTC CASIPSGAYNEQFF
many TRBJ2-7 TRBD2 TRBV19 TGTGCCAGTAGTAATAGCGGGCCATCCTACGAGCAGTACTTC CASSNSGPSYEQYF
- TRBJ1-6 - TRBV2 TGTGCCAGCAGTGTTGGGAATCCACCCCTCCGCTTT CASSVGNPPLRF
many TRBJ2-2 TRBD2 TRBV24-1 TGTGCCACCAGTGATTTACCGGGAGGTCCCGAGCTTACCGTCACCGGGGAGCTGTTTTTT CATSDLPGGPELTVTGELFF
- TRBJ1-1 - TRBV2 TGTGCCAGCAGTGAACGTGTCGTGGCTTTCTTT CASSERVVAFF
few TRBJ2-5 TRBD2 TRBV9 TGTGCCAGCAGCATGATTACGCCGGGACTAGCGGAGCACCAAGAGACCCAGTACTTC CASSMITPGLAEHQETQYF
many TRBJ2-1 - TRBV12-3/TRBV12-4 TGTGCCAGCAGTTTAGCCCGTGGGGAGCAGTTCTTC CASSLARGEQFF
- TRBJ1-5 - TRBV18 TGTGCCAGCTCACCGGAGGGTAGGGATCAGCCCCAGCATTTT CASSPEGRDQPQHF
many TRBJ2-1 TRBD2 TRBV30 TGTGCCTGGACCCGTAGCGGGAGGGCCGACAATGAGCAGTTCTTC CAWTRSGRADNEQFF
many TRBJ2-2 - TRBV2 TGTGCCAGCAGCTGGGGGGGCGGGATCACCGGGGAGCTGTTTTTT CASSWGGGITGELFF
many TRBJ2-3 TRBD2 TRBV5-8 TGTGCCAGCAGCTTGACGGTAGCGGGGGGAGACGCGGTCACAGATACGCAGTATTTT CASSLTVAGGDAVTDTQYF
few TRBJ1-1 - TRBV20-1 TGCAGTGCTAGGGGTCTGGATCGACAAAGCGCTGAAGCTTTCTTT CSARGLDRQSAEAFF
few TRBJ1-2 TRBD1 TRBV7-9 TGTGCCAGCAGCAAACCGGGACAGGGGTTTAGCGGCTACACCTTC CASSKPGQGFSGYTF